This passage covers 19 T cell receptor beta chains from one sample sequenced in a study of OX40 agonist ivuxolimab in advanced cancers. Using immunoSEQ multiplex PCR, the repertoire was profiled, and TCRdb retains in-frame clones only, with some absent. The sample records fewer than 80,000 clones, around 87% being singletons. This sample comprised CD4+ or CD8+ T cells sorted from blood, obtained in a trial of the OX40 agonist ivuxolimab. The receptors were gathered from an adult with an advanced solid tumor such as melanoma, head and neck, liver or kidney cancer.

The chain is built from TRBV4-1 and TRBJ2-4, with 7 bases matching TRBD1. The CDR3 is 17 amino acids. Trimming cost V 0 bases and J 3 bases; bases outside gene matches: 8. From germline, CDR1 is MGHRA and CDR2 YSYEKL. This chain's CDR3 is CASSQDLARTGKNIQYF. CDR3 sequence (DNA): TGCGCCAGCAGCCAAGATTTGGCCCGGACAGGCAAAAACATTCAGTACTTC.

The chain has TRBV18 and TRBJ1-5; no clear D. Deletions cut 2 bases from V and 4 bases from J, with 3 bases between. The CDR3 has 12 residues. Germline lookup yields CDR1 KGHSH and CDR2 LQKENI. The CDR3 is CASSPGNQPQHF. In nucleotides, the CDR3 is TGTGCCAGCTCACCAGGGAATCAGCCCCAGCATTTT.

The rearrangement uses TRBV6-1 and TRBJ2-5; D is tentatively TRBD1 or TRBD2 (6 bases each). CDR1 is MNHNS and CDR2 is SASEGT in the germline V gene. This CDR3 region has 15 residues. V shed 6 bases and J shed 5 bases, with 19 bases lying between them. In nucleotides, the CDR3 is TGTGCCAGCAGCACCCCGAGGGGGGTTCTTGAGACCCAGTACTTC. Protein: CASSTPRGVLETQYF.

CDR3 region: CASSERQRNQPQHF. CDR3 in DNA: TGTGCCAGCAGTGAAAGGCAGAGGAATCAGCCCCAGCATTTT. V usage is TRBV2 and J usage is TRBJ1-5; D is unresolved. The V gene lost 2 bases and the J gene lost 4 bases, with 9 bases spanning the gap. CDR1 and CDR2 from the germline V gene are SNHLY and FYNNEI. CDR3 length equals 14 residues.

V gene TRBV18 combines with J gene TRBJ2-1, with D possibly being TRBD2 (6 bases). V dropped 0 bases and J dropped 3 bases, with 9 bases sitting between them. CDR3 length equals 15 residues. Per germline, CDR1 KGHSH and CDR2 LQKENI. CDR3 sequence reads: CASSPPGLSYNEQFF. In DNA form, the CDR3 reads TGTGCCAGCTCACCACCGGGACTTAGCTACAATGAGCAGTTCTTC.

This clone has only one observation. The rearrangement uses TRBV7-9 and TRBJ2-7; 8 nucleotides match TRBD1. CDR3 size: 16 residues. Per the germline V gene, CDR1 is SEHNR and CDR2 is FQNEAQ (reference sequence). After removal of 5 bases from V and 0 bases from J, the junction contained 9 bases not matched to a gene. In DNA form, the CDR3 reads TGTGCCAGCAGCCGGTCGAAGGGACAGGACTCCTACGAGCAGTACTTC. This encodes CASSRSKGQDSYEQYF.

The CDR3 loop is CASSRDRDYGYTF. As DNA, the CDR3 is TGTGCCAGCTCACGGGACAGGGATTATGGCTACACCTTC. V is TRBV18 and J is TRBJ1-2; 9 bases fit TRBD1. The ends lost 4 bases at V and 5 bases at J; junction bases unmatched: 2. CDR1 KGHSH and CDR2 LQKENI come from the germline V gene. The CDR3 is made up of 13 amino acids.

J is TRBJ2-7 and V is TRBV7-2, with 9 bases fitting TRBD1. The CDR3 is 16 amino acids. CDR1 and CDR2 (germline): SGHTA, FQGNSA. Trimming at V came to 2 bases and at J to 2 bases, leaving 7 bases not matched to a gene. The CDR3 coding sequence is TGTGCCAGCAGCTTATCTCTGACAGGGGGAGCCTACGAGCAGTACTTC. It translates to CASSLSLTGGAYEQYF.

The rearrangement uses TRBV4-1 and TRBJ2-1; D might be TRBD2 (5 bases). The V and J ends lost 0 bases and 0 bases respectively, with 15 bases between them. Germline V lookup: CDR1 MGHRA, CDR2 YSYEKL. This CDR3 is built from 18 residues. CDR3 nucleotide sequence: TGCGCCAGCAGCCAAGATAAGGGTACGGGGAGCTCCTACAATGAGCAGTTCTTC. This translates into CASSQDKGTGSSYNEQFF.

J is TRBJ1-2 and V is TRBV7-8; D unclear. Germline V CDR1 and CDR2: SGHVS, FQNEAQ. V was trimmed by 2 bases and J by 7 bases, leaving 11 bases between them. The CDR3 length is 13 residues. CDR3 amino acids: CASSLSREAGYTF. The CDR3 DNA follows: TGTGCCAGCAGCTTATCGAGGGAAGCTGGCTACACCTTC.

The V call is TRBV6-1, the J call TRBJ2-5; no clear D. Trimming pared 5 bases from V and 1 base from J, leaving 11 bases between. CDR3 length equals 14 residues. Looked up from germline, CDR1 is MNHNS and CDR2 is SASEGT. CDR3 nucleotides: TGTGCCAGCAGTCACCGACACCGCCAAGAGACCCAGTACTTC. This encodes CASSHRHRQETQYF.

The J gene is TRBJ2-2, the V gene TRBV9, with 8 bases lining up with TRBD2. Germline trimming cut 0 bases from V and 2 bases from J; bases unmatched to any gene: 3. There are 16 residues in the CDR3. The germline V gene encodes CDR1 SGDLS and CDR2 YYNGEE. As DNA, the CDR3 is TGTGCCAGCAGCGTAGCCGGGGGGGCCAACACCGGGGAGCTGTTTTTT. Its protein is CASSVAGGANTGELFF.

Here the CDR3 DNA reads TGCGCCAGCAGCTTGGGTGGACGCATGCTCGGCGAGACCCAGTACTTC. Translating gives CASSLGGRMLGETQYF. The V gene is TRBV5-1, the J gene TRBJ2-5, with D hard to call. The germline gives CDR1 SGHRS, CDR2 YFSETQ. V shed 0 bases and J shed 5 bases, with 17 bases lying between them. The CDR3 is 16 residues long.

The J gene is TRBJ2-7, the V gene TRBV4-1; D remains ambiguous. The V gene's germline CDR1 is MGHRA and CDR2 YSYEKL. V shed 1 base and J shed 3 bases, with 4 bases lying between them. The CDR3 has 12 residues. In nucleotides, the CDR3 is TGCGCCAGCAGCCAAGGCCTCTACGAGCAGTACTTC. Protein: CASSQGLYEQYF.

The chain joins TRBV14 to TRBJ2-1; D gene ambiguous. Trimming stripped 1 base from V and 0 bases from J, with 7 bases between. This CDR3 has 15 residues. Germline assignment: CDR1 SGHDN and CDR2 FVKESK. The CDR3 spells CASSQVQSSYNEQFF. The CDR3 DNA sequence: TGTGCCAGCAGCCAAGTTCAGAGCTCCTACAATGAGCAGTTCTTC.

The V and J genes are TRBV28 and TRBJ2-7, with a tentative D call TRBD2 (5 bases). Trimming cost V 6 bases and J 5 bases, with 14 bases left between them. Per the germline V gene, CDR1 is MDHEN and CDR2 is SYDVKM. CDR3 length: 13 residues. CDR3 loop: CASSGLFENEQYF. The CDR3 bases are TGTGCCAGCAGCGGACTTTTCGAGAACGAGCAGTACTTC. The variable domain in full, with the rest retrieved from reference TRBV28 and TRBJ2-7, is DVKVTQSSRYLVKRTGEKVFLECVQDMDHENMFWYRQDPGLGLRLIYFSYDVKMKEKGDIPEGYSVSREKKERFSLILESASTNQTSMYLCASSGLFENEQYFGPGTRLTVT.

Only one count was recorded for this clone. This chain uses TRBV5-6 with TRBJ2-3; no firm D call. Looked up from germline, CDR1 is SGHDT and CDR2 is YYEEEE. CDR3 length: 15 amino acids. Trimming pared 0 bases from V and 2 bases from J, leaving 10 bases between. The CDR3 is CASSLDMSSTDTQYF. CDR3 bases: TGTGCCAGCAGCTTGGATATGTCCTCCACAGATACGCAGTATTTT.

The chain recombines TRBV9 with TRBJ2-1; D ambiguous. V lost 0 bases and J 9 bases, leaving 10 bases between the germline ends. The CDR3 contains 13 residues. CDR1 and CDR2 (germline): SGDLS, YYNGEE. CDR3 sequence reads: CASSVEGAFEQFF. The DNA for the CDR3 is TGTGCCAGCAGCGTAGAAGGAGCTTTTGAGCAGTTCTTC.

This clone was seen only a few times. This chain uses TRBV2 with TRBJ1-2; no clear D. V was cut by 6 bases and J by 3 bases, with 8 bases left in between. Germline V gives CDR1 SNHLY, CDR2 FYNNEI. The CDR3 is made up of 12 amino acids. The CDR3 reads CASRLRDYGYTF. The CDR3 coding sequence is TGTGCCAGCAGATTGAGGGACTATGGCTACACCTTC.